This is a list of T cell receptor beta chains from one sample in a study of blood T cell repertoires in COVID-19. Data came from immunoSEQ multiplex PCR; TCRdb stores just in-frame clones and leaves some out. The data contain about 300,000 clones, 87% of them seen just once; the ten biggest clones take up approximately 5%. The sample taken for sequencing was PBMCs or T cells enriched from blood (not recorded which). These receptors were collected from a woman in her 30s who had recovered from COVID-19. Each CDR3 is given with its conserved first and last residue. The D gene is left open where the match is weak. Where a row states a size, it is once, few, many or the class of an expanded clone; other rows omit it.

d_call j_call v_call clone_size cdr3_aa cdr3_nt
NA TRBJ1-2 TRBV2 NA CASKEGVSGYTF TGTGCCAGCAAAGAGGGGGTTAGTGGCTACACCTTC
NA TRBJ2-3 TRBV2 NA CASKGGADTQYF TGTGCCAGCAAGGGGGGGGCAGATACGCAGTATTTT
NA TRBJ2-7 TRBV5-1 NA CASSLVEGGPYEQYF TGCGCCAGCAGCTTGGTTGAGGGTGGACCCTACGAGCAGTACTTC
NA TRBJ1-6 TRBV7-8 NA CASTERRTVGDPLHF TGTGCCAGCACCGAAAGAAGGACAGTGGGGGACCCCCTCCACTTT
NA TRBJ2-3 TRBV12-3/TRBV12-4 many CASTNTDTQYF TGTGCCAGCACCAACACAGATACGCAGTATTTT
TRBD1 TRBJ1-5 TRBV5-6 NA CASSRGQGRDQPQHF TGTGCCAGCAGCCGGGGACAGGGCCGGGATCAGCCCCAGCATTTT
NA TRBJ2-7 TRBV9 NA CASSVSRGWTLWYF TGTGCCAGCAGCGTCTCCCGGGGGTGGACCTTATGGTACTTC
TRBD1 TRBJ1-1 TRBV18 NA CASSPLGQRTRMNTEAFF TGTGCCAGCTCACCTTTGGGACAGAGAACTCGAATGAACACTGAAGCTTTCTTT
NA TRBJ1-1 TRBV2 NA CASSPLTEAFF TGTGCCAGCAGTCCTCTTACTGAAGCTTTCTTT
NA TRBJ1-3 TRBV7-2 NA CASSLGRPSGNTIYF TGTGCCAGCAGCTTGGGCAGGCCCTCTGGAAACACCATATATTTT
TRBD1 TRBJ2-7 TRBV5-1 NA CASSSPGQTSYEQYF TGCGCCAGCAGCTCGCCGGGACAGACGTCCTACGAGCAGTACTTC
NA TRBJ1-6 TRBV27 NA CASSLVRVYNSPLHF TGTGCCAGCAGTTTGGTGAGAGTCTATAATTCACCCCTCCACTTT
TRBD1 TRBJ1-6 TRBV30 NA CAWTPGGKMDSPLHF TGTGCCTGGACCCCAGGGGGCAAAATGGATTCACCCCTCCACTTT
NA TRBJ1-6 TRBV19 NA CASSTSGLYNSPLHF TGTGCCAGTAGTACGTCGGGACTGTATAATTCACCCCTCCACTTT
NA TRBJ2-7 TRBV6-5 NA CASSYSVRALTYEQYF TGTGCCAGCAGTTACTCTGTCAGGGCATTAACCTACGAGCAGTACTTC
NA TRBJ1-1 TRBV2 NA CASSEQGRATEAFF TGTGCCAGCAGTGAACAGGGTCGGGCCACTGAAGCTTTCTTT
TRBD2 TRBJ2-7 TRBV6-6 NA CASAGGLHYEQYF TGTGCCAGCGCGGGGGGGTTACACTACGAGCAGTACTTC
TRBD1 TRBJ2-7 TRBV28 few CASSSQGAYEQYF TGTGCCAGCAGTTCGCAGGGGGCCTACGAGCAGTACTTC
NA TRBJ1-5 TRBV19 NA CASSMDSYSNQPQHF TGTGCCAGTAGTATGGACAGTTATAGCAATCAGCCCCAGCATTTT
NA TRBJ1-1 TRBV19 NA CASSMLGLGVGTEAFF TGTGCCAGTAGTATGTTGGGGCTAGGGGTTGGCACTGAAGCTTTCTTT
TRBD1 TRBJ1-2 TRBV28 NA CASSEGQGPGYTF TGTGCCAGCAGTGAGGGACAGGGGCCAGGCTACACCTTC
TRBD2 TRBJ2-1 TRBV10-2 NA CASSELGSGRTSGEQFF TGCGCCAGCAGTGAGCTAGGTAGCGGGCGAACCTCGGGTGAGCAGTTCTTC
TRBD1 TRBJ1-3 TRBV7-3 NA CASSQNPPGTGPGNTIYF TGTGCCAGCAGCCAAAATCCCCCCGGGACAGGGCCTGGAAACACCATATATTTT
TRBD1 TRBJ1-2 TRBV19 NA CASSIGQGERYGYTF TGTGCCAGTAGTATCGGACAGGGGGAACGCTATGGCTACACCTTC
TRBD1 TRBJ1-6 TRBV27 NA CASSLPARGLSPLHF TGTGCCAGCAGTTTACCGGCCAGGGGGCTTTCACCCCTCCACTTT
NA TRBJ2-7 TRBV4-2 once CASSQLARPDGETYEQYF TGTGCCAGCAGCCAACTGGCCCGACCAGACGGAGAGACCTACGAGCAGTACTTC
NA TRBJ1-3 TRBV10-2 NA CASSEYPSGNTIYF TGCGCCAGCAGTGAATATCCCTCTGGAAACACCATATATTTT
TRBD1 TRBJ1-4 TRBV7-9 NA CASSPRDSRPEGEKLFF TGTGCCAGCAGCCCCCGGGACAGCAGACCGGAGGGGGAAAAACTGTTTTTT
NA TRBJ1-2 TRBV27 NA CASSLSLGDYGYTF TGTGCCAGCAGTTTATCGCTAGGGGACTATGGCTACACCTTC
NA TRBJ1-1 TRBV7-3 NA CASSTTRNTEAFF TGTGCCAGCAGCACTACCAGAAACACTGAAGCTTTCTTT
NA TRBJ1-1 TRBV27 NA CASSWDTGNTEAFF TGTGCCAGCAGTTGGGACACGGGGAACACTGAAGCTTTCTTT
TRBD1 TRBJ1-6 TRBV30 NA CAWDRGNSPLHF TGTGCCTGGGACAGGGGGAATTCACCCCTCCACTTT
NA TRBJ1-6 TRBV5-1 NA CASSLGQGNSPLHF TGCGCCAGCAGCTTGGGGCAGGGAAATTCACCCCTCCACTTT
NA TRBJ2-7 TRBV5-4 NA CASSLDKSYEQYF TGTGCCAGCAGCTTGGACAAATCCTACGAGCAGTACTTC
TRBD2 TRBJ2-1 TRBV5-1 NA CASSPGLVNEQFF TGCGCCAGCAGCCCCGGACTAGTCAATGAGCAGTTCTTC
NA TRBJ1-2 TRBV3-1/TRBV3-2 NA CASSSQVTRYTF TGTGCCAGCAGCTCACAGGTGACGCGCTACACCTTC
NA TRBJ1-1 TRBV16 NA CASSQSRENTEAFF TGTGCCAGCAGCCAATCGAGGGAGAACACTGAAGCTTTCTTT
TRBD2 TRBJ2-3 TRBV10-2 NA CASSELSSGDTQYF TGCGCCAGCAGTGAGTTGAGTAGCGGGGATACGCAGTATTTT
NA TRBJ1-2 TRBV7-8 NA CASSPRGGGYTF TGTGCCAGCAGCCCCCGGGGAGGCGGCTACACCTTC
NA TRBJ1-1 TRBV3-1/TRBV3-2 once CASSRQNTEAFF TGTGCCAGCAGCCGGCAGAACACTGAAGCTTTCTTT
NA TRBJ2-1 TRBV12-3/TRBV12-4 NA CASRDTYNEQFF TGTGCCAGCAGGGACACCTACAATGAGCAGTTCTTC
TRBD2 TRBJ2-2 TRBV19 NA CASSTPTSGGTGELFF TGTGCCAGTAGTACCCCGACTAGCGGGGGGACCGGGGAGCTGTTTTTT
TRBD1 TRBJ1-4 TRBV10-2 NA CASSDGSQGDEKLFF TGCGCCAGCAGTGACGGGAGTCAGGGGGATGAAAAACTGTTTTTT
NA TRBJ2-1 TRBV12-5 NA CASGATYNEQFF TGTGCTAGTGGGGCCACCTACAATGAGCAGTTCTTC
NA TRBJ1-1 TRBV19 once CASRLGGNTEAFF TGTGCCAGTAGGTTAGGAGGGAACACTGAAGCTTTCTTT
TRBD1 TRBJ2-4 TRBV7-2 NA CASSPGGGENIQYF TGTGCCAGCAGCCCAGGGGGTGGAGAAAACATTCAGTACTTC
NA TRBJ2-3 TRBV7-2 NA CASRRRITDTQYF TGTGCCAGCAGGAGGCGGATCACAGATACGCAGTATTTT
NA TRBJ2-3 TRBV9 NA CASSVDGGLVTDTQYF TGTGCCAGCAGCGTAGACGGGGGGCTTGTCACAGATACGCAGTATTTT
NA TRBJ2-2 TRBV9 NA CASSVGQGSAANTGELFF TGTGCCAGCAGCGTAGGGCAGGGGTCGGCGGCGAACACCGGGGAGCTGTTTTTT
TRBD1 TRBJ1-4 TRBV10-3 NA CAISRTGEDEKLFF TGTGCCATCAGCAGGACAGGGGAAGATGAAAAACTGTTTTTT
NA TRBJ2-1 TRBV30 NA CAWSPSNNEQFF TGTGCCTGGAGCCCTAGTAACAATGAGCAGTTCTTC
TRBD1 TRBJ1-5 TRBV19 once CASSPDRSSRSSNQPQHF TGTGCCAGTAGTCCGGACAGGTCCAGCCGGAGTAGCAATCAGCCCCAGCATTTT
TRBD2 TRBJ2-7 TRBV6-5 NA CASSSYTGGRYEQYF TGTGCCAGCAGTTCATATACGGGGGGGCGGTACGAGCAGTACTTC
TRBD1 TRBJ1-1 TRBV24-1 NA CATSERTGDMSEAFF TGTGCCACCAGTGAACGGACAGGGGATATGTCTGAAGCTTTCTTT
NA TRBJ1-1 TRBV7-3 NA CASSPGGLNTEAFF TGTGCCAGCAGCCCAGGTGGGTTGAACACTGAAGCTTTCTTT